This record concerns one T cell receptor beta chain sequence. This specimen comes from a study of blood T cell repertoires in COVID-19. On the study more broadly: Sources were T cells, B-cell-depleted T cells, or PBMCs; the material itself was cDNA or gDNA.

Participant-given clinical history determined each cohort assignment. Recovered participants had two consecutive negative NP/OP PCR tests, healthcare professional clearance, or symptom resolution. Trimming took 0 bases from V and 8 from J, leaving 17 bases between them. Germline lookup yields CDR1 SGDLS and CDR2 YYNGEE. This CDR3 contains 15 residues. Per the original methods: How many nucleated cells were present was estimated from reference gene primer amplification. The data were produced by immunoSEQ multiplex PCR, yet TCRdb's version contains in-frame clones alone and is incomplete. Clone size and V and J calls were adopted from that table, with D and trimming inferred from the DNA. The sample records about 220,000 clones, roughly four fifths being singletons.

This receptor was taken from a woman between 55 and 75 years old who had recovered from COVID-19. The material sequenced was PBMCs or T cells enriched from blood (not recorded which). The J gene is TRBJ1-2, the V gene TRBV9, with unresolved D. The CDR3 here is CASSVAPETIGGYTF. DNA of the CDR3: TGTGCCAGCAGCGTAGCTCCGGAGACTATAGGGGGCTACACCTTC.